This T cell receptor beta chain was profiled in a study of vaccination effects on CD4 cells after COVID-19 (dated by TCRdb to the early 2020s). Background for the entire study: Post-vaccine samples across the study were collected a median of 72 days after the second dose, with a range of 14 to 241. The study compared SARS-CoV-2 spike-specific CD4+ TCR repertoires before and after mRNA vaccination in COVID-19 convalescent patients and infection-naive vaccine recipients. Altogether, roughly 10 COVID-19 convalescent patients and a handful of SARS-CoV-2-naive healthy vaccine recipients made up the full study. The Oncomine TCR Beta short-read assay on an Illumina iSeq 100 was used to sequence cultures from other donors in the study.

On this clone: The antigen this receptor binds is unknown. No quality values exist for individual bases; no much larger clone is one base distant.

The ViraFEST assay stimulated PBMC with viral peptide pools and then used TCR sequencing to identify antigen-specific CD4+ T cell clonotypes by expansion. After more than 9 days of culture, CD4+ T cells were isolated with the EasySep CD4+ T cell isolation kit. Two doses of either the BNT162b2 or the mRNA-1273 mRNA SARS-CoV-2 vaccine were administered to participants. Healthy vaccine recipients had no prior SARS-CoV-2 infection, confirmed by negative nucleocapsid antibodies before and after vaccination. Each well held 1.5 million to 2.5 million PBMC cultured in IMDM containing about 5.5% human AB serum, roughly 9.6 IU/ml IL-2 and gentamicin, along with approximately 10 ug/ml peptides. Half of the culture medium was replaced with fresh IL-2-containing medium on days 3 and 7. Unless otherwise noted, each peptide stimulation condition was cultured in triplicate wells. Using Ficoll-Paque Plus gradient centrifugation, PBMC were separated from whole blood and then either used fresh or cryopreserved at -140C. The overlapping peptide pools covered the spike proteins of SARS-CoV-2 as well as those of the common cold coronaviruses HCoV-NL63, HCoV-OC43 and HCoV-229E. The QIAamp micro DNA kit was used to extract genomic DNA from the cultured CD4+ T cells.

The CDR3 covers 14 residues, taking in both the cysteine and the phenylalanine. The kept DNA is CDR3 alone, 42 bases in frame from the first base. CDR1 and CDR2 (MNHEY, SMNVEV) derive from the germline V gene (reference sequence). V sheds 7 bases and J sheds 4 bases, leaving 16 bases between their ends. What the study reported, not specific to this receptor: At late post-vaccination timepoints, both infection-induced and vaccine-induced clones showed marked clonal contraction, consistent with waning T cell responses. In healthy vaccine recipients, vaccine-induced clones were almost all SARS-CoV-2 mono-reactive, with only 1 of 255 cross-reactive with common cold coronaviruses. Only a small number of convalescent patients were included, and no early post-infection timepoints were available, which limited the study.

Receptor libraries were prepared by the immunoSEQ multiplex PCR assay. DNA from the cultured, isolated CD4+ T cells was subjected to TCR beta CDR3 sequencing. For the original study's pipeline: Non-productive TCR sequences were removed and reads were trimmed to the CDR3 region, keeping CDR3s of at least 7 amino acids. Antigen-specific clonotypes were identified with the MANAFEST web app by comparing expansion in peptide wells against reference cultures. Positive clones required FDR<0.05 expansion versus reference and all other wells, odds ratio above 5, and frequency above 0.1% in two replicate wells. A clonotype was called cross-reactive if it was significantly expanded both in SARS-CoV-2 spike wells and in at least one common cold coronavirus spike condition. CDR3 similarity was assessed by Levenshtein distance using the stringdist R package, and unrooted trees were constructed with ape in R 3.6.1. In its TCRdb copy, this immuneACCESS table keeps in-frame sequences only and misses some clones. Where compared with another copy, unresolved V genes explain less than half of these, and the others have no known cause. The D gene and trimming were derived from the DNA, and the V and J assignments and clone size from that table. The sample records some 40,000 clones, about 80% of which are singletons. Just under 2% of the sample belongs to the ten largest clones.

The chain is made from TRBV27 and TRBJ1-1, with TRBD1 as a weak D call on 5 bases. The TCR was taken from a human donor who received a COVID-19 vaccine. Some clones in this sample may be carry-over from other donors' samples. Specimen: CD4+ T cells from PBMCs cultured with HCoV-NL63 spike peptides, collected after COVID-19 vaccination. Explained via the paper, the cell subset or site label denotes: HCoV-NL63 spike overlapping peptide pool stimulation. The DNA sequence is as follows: TGTGCCAGCACCCAACGGGCAGGGATCACTGAAGCTTTCTTT. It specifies CASTQRAGITEAFF.